The T cell receptor beta chain under discussion was sequenced for a study of T cells after yellow fever vaccination. Concerning this clonotype itself: The antigen remains undetermined.

V was trimmed by 7 bases and J by 7 bases, leaving 11 bases between them. This CDR3 is 13 amino acids long. The V gene's germline CDR1 is MNHEY and CDR2 SVGAGI. Study-level results: Repertoires obtained by FACS sorting could include abundant clonotypes that entered as contaminants from the bulk population. On re-exposure, the response was weaker but peaked faster, at day 5 versus 15. Subsequent booster samples again held most clones from primary vaccination (roughly 95% CD4, over 80% CD8).

In TCRdb, the 5' RACE reads were re-called with MiXCR into one record per CDR3 protein. Of under 300,000 distinct CDR3 sequences detected, 13% appear once; the ten largest clones hold around 0.55%. Sequences were derived from CD4+ T cells sorted from PBMCs, sampled 45 days after the yellow fever booster vaccination. This rearrangement joins TRBV6-5 to TRBJ1-6; D may be TRBD1 (5 bases). This TCR came from a young man who received the YFV17D yellow fever vaccine. CDR3 loop: CASTRDGNSPLHF. For the CDR3, the DNA is TGTGCCAGCACTCGGGACGGGAATTCACCCCTCCACTTT.